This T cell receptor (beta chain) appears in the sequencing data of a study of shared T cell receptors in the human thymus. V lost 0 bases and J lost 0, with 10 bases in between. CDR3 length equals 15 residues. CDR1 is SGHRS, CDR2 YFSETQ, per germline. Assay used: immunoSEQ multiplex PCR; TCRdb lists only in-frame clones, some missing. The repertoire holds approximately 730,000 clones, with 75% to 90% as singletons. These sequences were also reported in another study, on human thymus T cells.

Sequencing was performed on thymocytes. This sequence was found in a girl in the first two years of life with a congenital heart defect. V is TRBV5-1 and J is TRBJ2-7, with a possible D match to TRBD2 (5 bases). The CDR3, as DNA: TGCGCCAGCAGCTTGGAGGCGGGTAGCTCCTACGAGCAGTACTTC. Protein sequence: CASSLEAGSSYEQYF.